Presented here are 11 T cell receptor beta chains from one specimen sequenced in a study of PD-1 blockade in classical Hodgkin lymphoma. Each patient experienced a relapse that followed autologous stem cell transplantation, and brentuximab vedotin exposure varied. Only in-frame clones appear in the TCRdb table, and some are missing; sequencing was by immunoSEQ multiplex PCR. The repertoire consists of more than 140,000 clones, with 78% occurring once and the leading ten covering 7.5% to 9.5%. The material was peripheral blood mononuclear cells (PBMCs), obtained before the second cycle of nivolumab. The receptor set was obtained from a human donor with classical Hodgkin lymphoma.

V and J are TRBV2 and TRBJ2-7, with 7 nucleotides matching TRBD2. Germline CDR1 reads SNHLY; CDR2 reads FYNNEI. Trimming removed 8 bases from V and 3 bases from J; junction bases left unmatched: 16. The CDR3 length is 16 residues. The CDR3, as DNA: TGTGCCAGCTCGGCGGGAGTGGGCTGGGGGGGCTACGAGCAGTACTTC. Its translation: CASSAGVGWGGYEQYF.

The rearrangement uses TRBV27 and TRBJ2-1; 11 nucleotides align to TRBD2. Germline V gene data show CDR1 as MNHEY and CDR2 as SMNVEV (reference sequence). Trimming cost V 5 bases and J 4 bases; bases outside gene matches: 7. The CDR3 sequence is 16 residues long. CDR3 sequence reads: CASSRLGTSGYNEQFF. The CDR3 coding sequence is TGTGCCAGCAGTAGGCTCGGGACTAGCGGTTACAATGAGCAGTTCTTC.

The CDR3 bases are TGTGCCAGCAGCCAACGGGGGCGGTTCTACGAGCAGTACTTC. This encodes CASSQRGRFYEQYF. The genes are TRBV4-2 and TRBJ2-7; either TRBD1 or TRBD2 may supply D (6 bases each). CDR1 is LGHNA and CDR2 is YNFKEQ in the germline V gene. The CDR3 length is 14 residues. Trimming left V 2 bases short and J 3 bases short, with 11 bases between.

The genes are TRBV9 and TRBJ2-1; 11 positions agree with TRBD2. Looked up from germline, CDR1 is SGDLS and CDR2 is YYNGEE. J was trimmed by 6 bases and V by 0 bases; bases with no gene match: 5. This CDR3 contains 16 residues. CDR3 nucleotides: TGTGCCAGCAGCGTAGCTCCACTAGCGGGAGTCAATGAGCAGTTCTTC. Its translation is CASSVAPLAGVNEQFF.

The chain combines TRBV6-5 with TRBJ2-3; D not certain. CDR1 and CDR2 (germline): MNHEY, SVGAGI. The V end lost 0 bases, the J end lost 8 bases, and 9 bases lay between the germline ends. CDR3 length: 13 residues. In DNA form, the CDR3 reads TGTGCCAGCAGTTACTCTTTGGTTGTTACGCAGTATTTT. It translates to CASSYSLVVTQYF.

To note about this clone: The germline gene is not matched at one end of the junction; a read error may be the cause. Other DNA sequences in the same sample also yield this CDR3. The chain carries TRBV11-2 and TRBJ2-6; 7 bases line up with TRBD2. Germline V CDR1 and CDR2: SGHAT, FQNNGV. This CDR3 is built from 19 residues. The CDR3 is CASSPRGVVDSLVANVLTF. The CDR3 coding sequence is TGCGCCAGCAGCCCCCGGGGGGTAGTGGACTCCCTTGTGGCCAACGTCCTGACTTTC.

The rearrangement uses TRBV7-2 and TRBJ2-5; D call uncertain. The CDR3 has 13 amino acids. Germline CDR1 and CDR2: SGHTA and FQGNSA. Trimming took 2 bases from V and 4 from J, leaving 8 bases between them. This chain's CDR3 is CASSLSGLETQYF. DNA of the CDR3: TGTGCCAGCAGCTTATCGGGCTTAGAGACCCAGTACTTC.

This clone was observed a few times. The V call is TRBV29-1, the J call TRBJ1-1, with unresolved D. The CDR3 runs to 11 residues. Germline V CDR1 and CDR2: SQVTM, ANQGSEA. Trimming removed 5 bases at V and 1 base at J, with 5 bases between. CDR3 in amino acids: CSVLRNTEAFF. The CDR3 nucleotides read TGCAGCGTTCTCCGGAACACTGAAGCTTTCTTT.

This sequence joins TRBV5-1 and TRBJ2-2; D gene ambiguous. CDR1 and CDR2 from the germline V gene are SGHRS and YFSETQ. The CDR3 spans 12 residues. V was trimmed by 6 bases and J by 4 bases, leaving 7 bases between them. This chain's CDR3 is CASIAFTGELFF. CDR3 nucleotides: TGCGCCAGCATCGCTTTCACCGGGGAGCTGTTTTTT. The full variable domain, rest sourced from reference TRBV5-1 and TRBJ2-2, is KAGVTQTPRYLIKTRGQQVTLSCSPISGHRSVSWYQQTPGQGLQFLFEYFSETQRNKGNFPGRFSGRQFSNSRSEMNVSTLELGDSALYLCASIAFTGELFFGEGSRLTVL.

This chain's CDR3 is CASSLMSYEQYF. Here the CDR3 DNA reads TGTGCCAGCAGCTTAATGTCCTACGAGCAGTACTTC. This chain connects TRBV7-2 to TRBJ2-7; D remains unclear. Trimming pared 2 bases from V and 1 base from J, leaving 3 bases between. This CDR3 comprises 12 residues. Germline CDR1 and CDR2: SGHTA and FQGNSA. The full variable domain, with the rest looked up from reference TRBV7-2 and TRBJ2-7, is GAGVSQSPSNKVTEKGKDVELRCDPISGHTALYWYRQSLGQGLEFLIYFQGNSAPDKSGLPSDRFSAERTGGSVSTLTIQRTQQEDSAVYLCASSLMSYEQYFGPGTRLTVT.

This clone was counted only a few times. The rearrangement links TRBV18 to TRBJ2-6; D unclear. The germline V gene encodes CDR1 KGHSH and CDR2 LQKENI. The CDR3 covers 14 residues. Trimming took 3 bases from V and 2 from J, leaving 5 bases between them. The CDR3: CASSPVPGANVLTF. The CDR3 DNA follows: TGTGCCAGCTCACCGGTCCCTGGGGCCAACGTCCTGACTTTC.